The entry below gives a single T cell receptor beta chain sequence along with its context. This sample was included in a study of blood T cell repertoires in COVID-19. The V gene lost 2 bases and the J gene lost 8 bases, with 6 bases spanning the gap. Germline V gene sequence: CDR1 SEHNR, CDR2 FQNEAQ (reference sequence). This CDR3 has 12 amino acids. The method was immunoSEQ multiplex PCR; TCRdb's version includes in-frame clones alone and lacks a portion of them. Here the sample spans 75,000 to 95,000 clones, around 88% being singletons. This chain connects TRBV7-9 to TRBJ1-4, with a tentative D call TRBD1 (5 bases). Sequencing was done on a sample of peripheral blood. The receptor was derived from a woman aged 55-69 years with COVID-19, enrolled during active disease. This CDR3 reads CASSLPGEKLFF. The CDR3, as DNA: TGTGCCAGCAGCTTACCAGGGGAAAAACTGTTTTTT.